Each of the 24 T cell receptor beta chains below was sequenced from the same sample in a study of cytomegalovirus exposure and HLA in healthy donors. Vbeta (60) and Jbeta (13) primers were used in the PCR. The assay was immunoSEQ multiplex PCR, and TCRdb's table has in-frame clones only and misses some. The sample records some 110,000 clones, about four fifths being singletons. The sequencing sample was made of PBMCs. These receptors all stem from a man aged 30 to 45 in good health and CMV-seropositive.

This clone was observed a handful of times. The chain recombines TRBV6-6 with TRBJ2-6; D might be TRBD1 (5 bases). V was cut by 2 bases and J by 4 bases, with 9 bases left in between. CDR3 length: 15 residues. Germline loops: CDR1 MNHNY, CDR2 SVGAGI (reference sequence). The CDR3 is CASSYARAGANVLTF. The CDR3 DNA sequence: TGTGCCAGCAGTTACGCCAGGGCCGGGGCCAACGTCCTGACTTTC.

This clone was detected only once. Here the CDR3 reads CASSLDRVGGYGYTF. As DNA, the CDR3 is TGCGCCAGCAGCTTGGACAGGGTCGGGGGGTATGGCTACACCTTC. V gene TRBV5-1 combines with J gene TRBJ1-2; possible D gene TRBD1, 6 bases. V lost 0 bases, J lost 5 bases, and 14 bases lay in between. Germline CDR1 reads SGHRS; CDR2 reads YFSETQ. This CDR3 has 15 residues. The variable domain in full, with the rest retrieved from reference TRBV5-1 and TRBJ1-2, is KAGVTQTPRYLIKTRGQQVTLSCSPISGHRSVSWYQQTPGQGLQFLFEYFSETQRNKGNFPGRFSGRQFSNSRSEMNVSTLELGDSALYLCASSLDRVGGYGYTFGSGTRLTVV.

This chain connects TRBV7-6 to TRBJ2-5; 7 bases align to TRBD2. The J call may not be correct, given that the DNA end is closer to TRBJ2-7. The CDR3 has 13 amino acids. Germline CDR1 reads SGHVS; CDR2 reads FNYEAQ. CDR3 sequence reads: CASSAGETYEQYF. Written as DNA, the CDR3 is TGTGCCAGCTCGGCGGGGGAGACCTACGAGCAGTACTTC.

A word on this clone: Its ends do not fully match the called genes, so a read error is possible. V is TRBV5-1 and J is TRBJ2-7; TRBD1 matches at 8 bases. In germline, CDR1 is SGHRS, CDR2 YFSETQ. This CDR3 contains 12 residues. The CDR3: CASSIPQGELYF. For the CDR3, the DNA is TGCGCCAGCAGCATTCCACAGGGGGAGCTGTACTTC.

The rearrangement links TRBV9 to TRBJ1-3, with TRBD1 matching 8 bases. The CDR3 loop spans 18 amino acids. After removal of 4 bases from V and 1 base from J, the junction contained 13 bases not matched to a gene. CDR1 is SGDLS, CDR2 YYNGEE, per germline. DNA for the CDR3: TGTGCCAGCAGCCCCCGGACAGGGAAATTTTGGTCTGGAAACACCATATATTTT. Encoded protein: CASSPRTGKFWSGNTIYF. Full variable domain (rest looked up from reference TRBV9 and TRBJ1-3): DSGVTQTPKHLITATGQRVTLRCSPRSGDLSVYWYQQSLDQGLQFLIQYYNGEERAKGNILERFSAQQFPDLHSELNLSSLELGDSALYFCASSPRTGKFWSGNTIYFGEGSWLTVV.

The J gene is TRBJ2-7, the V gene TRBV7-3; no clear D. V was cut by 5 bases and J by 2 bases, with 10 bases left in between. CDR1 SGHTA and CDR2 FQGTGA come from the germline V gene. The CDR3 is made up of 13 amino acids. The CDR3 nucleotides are TGTGCCAGCAGCATAGCACCAGCCTACGAGCAGTACTTC. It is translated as CASSIAPAYEQYF.

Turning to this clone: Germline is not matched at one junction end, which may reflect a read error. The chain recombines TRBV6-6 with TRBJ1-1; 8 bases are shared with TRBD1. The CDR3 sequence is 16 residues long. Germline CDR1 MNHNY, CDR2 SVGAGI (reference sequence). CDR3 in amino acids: CAGRFAETGAYTEAFF. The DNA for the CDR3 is TGTGCCGGCAGGTTCGCGGAGACAGGGGCTTACACTGAAGCTTTCTTT.

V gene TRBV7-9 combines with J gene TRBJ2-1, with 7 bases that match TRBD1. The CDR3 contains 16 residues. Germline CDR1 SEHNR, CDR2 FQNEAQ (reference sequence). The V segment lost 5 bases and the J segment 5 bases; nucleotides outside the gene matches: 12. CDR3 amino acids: CASSQPTGNFHNEQFF. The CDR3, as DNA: TGTGCCAGCAGCCAACCGACAGGGAATTTCCACAATGAGCAGTTCTTC.

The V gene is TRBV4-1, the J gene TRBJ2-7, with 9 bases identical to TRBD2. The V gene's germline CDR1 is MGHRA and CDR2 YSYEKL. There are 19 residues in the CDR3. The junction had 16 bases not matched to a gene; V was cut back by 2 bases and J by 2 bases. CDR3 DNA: TGCGCCAGCAGCCAATACCCTGGAGGGCTAGCGGGATTACCCTACGAGCAGTACGTC. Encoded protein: CASSQYPGGLAGLPYEQYV.

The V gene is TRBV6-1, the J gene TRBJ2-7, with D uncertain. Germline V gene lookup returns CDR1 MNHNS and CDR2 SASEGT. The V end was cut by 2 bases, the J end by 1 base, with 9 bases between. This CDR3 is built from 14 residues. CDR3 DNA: TGTGCCAGCAGTGAACGGTGGTCATCCTACGAGCAGTACTTC. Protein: CASSERWSSYEQYF.

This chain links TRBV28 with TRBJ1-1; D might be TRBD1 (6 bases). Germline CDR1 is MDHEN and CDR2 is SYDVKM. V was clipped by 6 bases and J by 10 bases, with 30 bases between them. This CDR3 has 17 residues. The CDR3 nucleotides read TGTGCCAGCAGAGAGACAGGCTCTGGTGGAGTCTTATTAGGAGCTTTCTTT. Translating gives CASRETGSGGVLLGAFF.

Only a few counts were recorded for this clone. CDR3 in amino acids: CASSEVVLTDTQYF. The CDR3 DNA is TGTGCCAGCAGTGAAGTCGTTCTGACAGATACGCAGTATTTT. This chain uses TRBV2 with TRBJ2-3; D remains unclear. Trimming pared 1 base from V and 3 bases from J, leaving 8 bases between. CDR3 size: 14 residues. Germline CDR1 and CDR2: SNHLY and FYNNEI.

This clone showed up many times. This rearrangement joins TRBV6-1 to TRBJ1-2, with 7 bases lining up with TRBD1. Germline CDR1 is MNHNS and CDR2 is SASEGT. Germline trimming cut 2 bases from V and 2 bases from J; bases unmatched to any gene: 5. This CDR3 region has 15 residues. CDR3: CASSEWDRGNYGYTF. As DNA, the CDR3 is TGTGCCAGCAGTGAATGGGACAGAGGGAACTATGGCTACACCTTC.

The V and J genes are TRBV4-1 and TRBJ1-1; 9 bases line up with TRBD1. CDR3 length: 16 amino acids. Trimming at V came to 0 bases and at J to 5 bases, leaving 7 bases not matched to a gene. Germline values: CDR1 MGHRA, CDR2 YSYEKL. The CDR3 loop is CASSQEDRGTGTEAFF. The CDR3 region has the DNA TGCGCCAGCAGCCAAGAGGACAGGGGAACGGGGACTGAAGCTTTCTTT.

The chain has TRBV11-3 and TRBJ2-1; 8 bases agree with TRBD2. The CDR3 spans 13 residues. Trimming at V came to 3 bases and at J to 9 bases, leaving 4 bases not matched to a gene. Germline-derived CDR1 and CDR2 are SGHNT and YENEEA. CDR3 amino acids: CASSFIRGGEQFF. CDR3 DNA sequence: TGTGCCAGCAGCTTCATCCGGGGGGGTGAGCAGTTCTTC.

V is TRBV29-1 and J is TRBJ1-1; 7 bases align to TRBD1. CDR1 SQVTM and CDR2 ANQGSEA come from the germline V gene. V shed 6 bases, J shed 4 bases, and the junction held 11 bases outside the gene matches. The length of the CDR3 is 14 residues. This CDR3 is CSVAPGTALTEAFF. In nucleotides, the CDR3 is TGCAGCGTAGCACCCGGGACAGCGCTCACTGAAGCTTTCTTT.

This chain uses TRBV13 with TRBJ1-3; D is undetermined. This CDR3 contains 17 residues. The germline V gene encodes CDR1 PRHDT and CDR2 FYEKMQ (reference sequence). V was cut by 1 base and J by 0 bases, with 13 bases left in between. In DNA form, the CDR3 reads TGTGCCAGCAGCTTAGATCTCCTTTCGGGCTCTGGAAACACCATATATTTT. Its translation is CASSLDLLSGSGNTIYF. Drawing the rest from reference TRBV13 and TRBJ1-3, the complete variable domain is AAGVIQSPRHLIKEKRETATLKCYPIPRHDTVYWYQQGPGQDPQFLISFYEKMQSDKGSIPDRFSAQQFSDYHSELNMSSLELGDSALYFCASSLDLLSGSGNTIYFGEGSWLTVV.

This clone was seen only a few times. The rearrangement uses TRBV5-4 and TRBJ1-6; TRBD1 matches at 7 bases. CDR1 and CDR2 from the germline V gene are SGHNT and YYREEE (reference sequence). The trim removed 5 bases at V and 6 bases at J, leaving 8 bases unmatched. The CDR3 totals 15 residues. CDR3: CASRLGTAANSPLHF. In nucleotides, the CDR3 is TGTGCCAGCAGACTCGGGACAGCAGCTAATTCACCCCTCCACTTT.

In nucleotides, the CDR3 is TGTGCCAGCAATGGGAGACAGGGGAGCAATCAGCCCCAGCATTTT. Translation: CASNGRQGSNQPQHF. The chain joins TRBV4-2 to TRBJ1-5; 8 positions agree with TRBD1. V lost 7 bases, J lost 1 base, and 6 bases stayed unmatched. This CDR3 region has 15 residues. Germline lookup yields CDR1 LGHNA and CDR2 YNFKEQ.

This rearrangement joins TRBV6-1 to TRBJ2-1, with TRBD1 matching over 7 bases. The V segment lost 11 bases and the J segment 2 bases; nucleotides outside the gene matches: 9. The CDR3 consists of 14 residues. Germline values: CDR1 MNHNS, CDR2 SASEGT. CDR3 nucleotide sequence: TGTGCCGCCCAACCGGGACAGACCTACAATGAGCAGTTCTTC. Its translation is CAAQPGQTYNEQFF.

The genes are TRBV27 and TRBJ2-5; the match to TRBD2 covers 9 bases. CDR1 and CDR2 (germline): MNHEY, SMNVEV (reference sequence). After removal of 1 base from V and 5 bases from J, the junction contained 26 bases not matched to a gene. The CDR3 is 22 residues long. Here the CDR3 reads CASSLFVLGLAAPAGGPETQYF. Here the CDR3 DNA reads TGTGCCAGCAGTTTATTCGTTCTGGGGTTGGCGGCCCCAGCGGGGGGTCCTGAGACCCAGTACTTC.

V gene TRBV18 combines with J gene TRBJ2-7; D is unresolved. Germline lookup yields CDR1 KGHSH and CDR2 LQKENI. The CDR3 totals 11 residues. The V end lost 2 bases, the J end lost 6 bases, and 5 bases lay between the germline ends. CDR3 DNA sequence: TGTGCCAGCTCACCAAGGAGCGAGCAGTACTTC. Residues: CASSPRSEQYF.

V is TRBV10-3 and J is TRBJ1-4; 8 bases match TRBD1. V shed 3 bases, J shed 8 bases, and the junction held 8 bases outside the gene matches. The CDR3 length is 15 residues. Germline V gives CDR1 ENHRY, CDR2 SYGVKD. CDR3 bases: TGTGCCATCAGTGACCCTGGGACAGGCGGAGAAAAACTGTTTTTT. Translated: CAISDPGTGGEKLFF.

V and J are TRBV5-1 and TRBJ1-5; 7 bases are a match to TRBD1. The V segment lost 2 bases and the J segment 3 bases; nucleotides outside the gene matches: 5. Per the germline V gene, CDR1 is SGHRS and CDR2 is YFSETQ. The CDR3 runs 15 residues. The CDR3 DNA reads TGCGCCAGCAGCTTAATGACAGGGATCAATCAGCCCCAGCATTTT. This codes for CASSLMTGINQPQHF.